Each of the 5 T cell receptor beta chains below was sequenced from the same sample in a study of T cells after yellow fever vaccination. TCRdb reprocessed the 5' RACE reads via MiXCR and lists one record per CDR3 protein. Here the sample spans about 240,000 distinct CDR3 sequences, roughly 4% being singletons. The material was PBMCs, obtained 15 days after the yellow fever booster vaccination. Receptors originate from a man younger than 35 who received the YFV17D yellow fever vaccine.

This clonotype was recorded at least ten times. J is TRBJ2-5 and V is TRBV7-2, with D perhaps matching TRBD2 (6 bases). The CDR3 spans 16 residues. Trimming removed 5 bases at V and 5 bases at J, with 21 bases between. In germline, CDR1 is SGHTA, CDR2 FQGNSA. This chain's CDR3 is CASSKSRVGGRETQYF. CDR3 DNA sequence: TGTGCCAGCAGCAAAAGTCGCGTCGGGGGTCGGGAGACCCAGTACTTC.

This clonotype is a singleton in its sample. CDR3 sequence reads: CASTQGAGGQETQYF. Here the CDR3 DNA reads TGTGCCAGTACTCAGGGGGCGGGGGGGCAAGAGACCCAGTACTTC. This sequence joins TRBV11-2 and TRBJ2-5; tentative D call: TRBD2 (9 bases). From germline, CDR1 is SGHAT and CDR2 FQNNGV. With 9 bases removed from V and 2 bases from J, the gap between germline ends came to 19 bases. This CDR3 has 15 amino acids.

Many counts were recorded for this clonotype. CDR3 sequence (DNA): TGCAGTGCTAGAGAGGGGGCGGTCACTGAAGCTTTCTTT. This sequence encodes CSAREGAVTEAFF. The rearrangement joins TRBV20-1 to TRBJ1-1; tentatively, D is TRBD1 (6 bases). This CDR3 is built from 13 residues. The V end lost 0 bases, the J end lost 4 bases, and 9 bases lay between the germline ends. The V gene's germline CDR1 is DFQATT and CDR2 SNEGSKA (reference sequence).

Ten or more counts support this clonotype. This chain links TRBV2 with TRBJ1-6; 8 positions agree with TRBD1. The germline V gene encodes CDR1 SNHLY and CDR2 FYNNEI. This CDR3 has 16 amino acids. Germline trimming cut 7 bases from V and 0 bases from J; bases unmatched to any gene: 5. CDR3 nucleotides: TGTGCCAGCACTTGGACAGGGAGCTCCTATAATTCACCCCTCCACTTT. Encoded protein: CASTWTGSSYNSPLHF.

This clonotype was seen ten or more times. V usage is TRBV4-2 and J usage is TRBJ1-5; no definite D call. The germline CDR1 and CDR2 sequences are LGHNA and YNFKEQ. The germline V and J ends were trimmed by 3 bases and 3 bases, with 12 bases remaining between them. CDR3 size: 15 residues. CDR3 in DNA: TGTGCCAGCAGCCAGATCTCCGGCCCCAATCAGCCCCAGCATTTT. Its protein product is CASSQISGPNQPQHF.